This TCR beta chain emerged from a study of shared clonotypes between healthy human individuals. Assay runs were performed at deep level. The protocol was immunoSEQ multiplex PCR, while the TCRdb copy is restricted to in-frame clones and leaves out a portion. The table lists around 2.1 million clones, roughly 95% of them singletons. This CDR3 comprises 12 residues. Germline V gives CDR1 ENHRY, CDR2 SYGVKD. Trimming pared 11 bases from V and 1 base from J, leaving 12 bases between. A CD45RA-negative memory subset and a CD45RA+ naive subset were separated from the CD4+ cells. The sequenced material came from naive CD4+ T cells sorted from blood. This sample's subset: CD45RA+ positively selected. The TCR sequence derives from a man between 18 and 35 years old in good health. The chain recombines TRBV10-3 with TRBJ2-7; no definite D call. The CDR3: CASRAESYEQYF. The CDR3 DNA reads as TGTGCCTCTCGGGCCGAATCCTACGAGCAGTACTTC.